The present TCR beta chain was sequenced within a study of cytomegalovirus exposure and HLA in healthy donors (TCRdb year 2017). Context from the whole study: According to an earlier analysis of around 600 of the donors, about 179 million T cells yielded 117 million unique TCR beta sequences and about 300 Gb of sequence data. Approximately 300 gigabases of sequencing data and approximately 85 million unique TCR sequences were included in an early release covering over 600 HLA-typed donors. Among the 398 genotyped donors, around 81% belonged to the genetic ancestry cluster associated with self-reported Caucasian donors. The study was designed to test whether signatures of past pathogen exposure could be identified by cataloging public T cell receptors. The T cell repertoires of roughly 660 subjects were profiled by immunosequencing and related to cytomegalovirus serostatus. Along with the roughly 670-subject first cohort, a separate validation cohort of more than 90 different subjects was used. To predict cytomegalovirus infection status, the study combined high-throughput TCR immunosequencing, statistical association of individual TCRs with disease status, and machine learning. To study patterns of TCR occurrence, a later analysis re-analyzed previously published TCR beta repertoires from around 660 donors and added high-resolution HLA genotyping. Rather than drawing on any new phenotypic data, the later analysis identified candidate immune exposures from TCR beta sequences and the way those sequences occurred across donors. To decide whether each TCR beta V gene segment behaved as functional or pseudogenic, an earlier analysis of fewer than 750 of the donors relied on high-throughput TCR beta sequencing. Donor age, sex, ethnicity and CMV serostatus were compiled alongside the repertoire data. Genome-wide SNP genotypes for about three fifths of the roughly 670 donors were used in a later genetic analysis, which treated that subset as a discovery cohort. Every discovery cohort repertoire had been produced on one sequencing platform. HLA typing included class I and class II loci at four-digit resolution. The number of donors typed differed by locus, with about 629-630 for A, B, C, DRB1 and DQB1, roughly 520 for DQA1, 600 to 610 for DPA1, and roughly 450 for DPB1. Five DR-DQ haplotypes were handled as single units for association and clustering, since linkage in the cohort was strong. Among about 400 genotyped donors of the cohort, an average of around 250,000 unique TCR beta nucleotide sequences was sequenced per donor, of which 15% to 20% were non-productive.

Broad study findings and their caveats: In this cohort, only TCR beta chains were sequenced, and detectable features were limited by the absence of alpha or paired-chain data. In an earlier analysis of about 550 of the donors, most TCR beta V segments were observed in productive rearrangements about 90% or about 30% of the time, broadly matching IMGT annotations. Roughly uniform sequencing depth across donors was assumed in presence/absence analyses, although this assumption may not hold. A cluster of highly shared sequence variants was judged likely to represent a technical artifact of the sequencing pipeline. A further reported finding was that TCR beta sequences accurately predicted the HLA-A and HLA-B alleles for most subjects in the first cohort. The study gave a list of 150 to 200 TCR beta chains associated with cytomegalovirus. According to the authors, the approach could potentially be generalized to other disease states and immunological phenotypes. The 87-base-pair reads could not distinguish some IMGT-functional V segments, including TRBV6-2 and TRBV6-3, so those segments were excluded. In both the original and validation cohorts, the classifier was reported to diagnose cytomegalovirus status with high specificity and sensitivity. Several of the top co-occurrence clusters appeared to be linked to parvovirus B19, influenza, CMV and Epstein-Barr virus, according to a later analysis. In a later analysis, HLA-associated TCR beta chains were found to be more clonally expanded and to have lower generation probabilities than equally common non-associated chains. HLA typing was unavailable for some donors at each locus, so association tests used only the typed subset. Fewer than 20 rarely observed V segments, including chromosome 9 orphons, were excluded from the earlier analysis of 550 to 700 of the donors because counts were too low. Most TCR sequences were observed very rarely across donors, whereas some public TCRs were present in many individuals. CMV serostatus was the only immune exposure information available for the cohort. In a later genetic analysis, a missense DCLRE1C variant was associated with V-gene and J-gene trimming of TCR beta chains, and the association was replicated in an independent cohort. According to a later analysis, most CMV-associated TCR beta chains appeared to be HLA-restricted, and the HLA associations seemed to be driven largely by CMV exposure. When HLA alleles, especially DR and DQ, strongly co-occurred, TCR associations were difficult to assign to individual alleles. Correlated functional status among segregating V segments might be attributable to linkage disequilibrium, but an unknown experimental factor could not be ruled out. Compared with the 666-donor mean, donors in an Asian-associated ancestry cluster had fewer N-insertions in productive TCRs, according to a later genetic analysis. In a later analysis, over 15,000 TCR beta sequences were associated with specific HLA alleles at a false discovery rate of 0.05. In a later analysis, the rate of TCR association differed among HLA loci, with DRB1 alleles having the most associated TCRs and HLA-C alleles having the fewest. Three of the identified cytomegalovirus-associated TCR beta chains were confirmed in vitro to be specific for cytomegalovirus antigens.

There are a few counts of this clone. What this receptor recognizes is not known. Per-base quality was not reported, and no clone a single base away is much larger than it. The cohort comprised around 690 healthy bone marrow donors. All cohort members were sampled while nominally healthy, although unrecorded immune exposures were likely present. The donor was CMV seropositive and belonged to the group of 250 to 300 seropositive cohort members. Each donor provided a peripheral blood sample, and peripheral blood mononuclear cells were used for TCR beta sequencing. The Qiagen DNeasy Blood Extraction Kit was used to extract genomic DNA from the blood cell samples. Library construction relied on the immunoSEQ multiplex PCR assay. For the multiplex PCR, a mixture combining 60 forward primers for TCR Vbeta segments and 13 reverse primers for TCR Jbeta segments was used. A multiplex PCR assay on genomic DNA amplified the CDR3 region of rearranged TCR beta genes. Amplified TCR beta libraries were sequenced as 87-base-pair reads on the Illumina HiSeq System. The source study handled its data this way. Across the 700 or so repertoires, a later analysis counted roughly 84 million unique TCR beta chains, 9.5 million to 12 million of which were shared by at least two donors. To remove PCR and sequencing errors, raw reads were error-corrected and collapsed into unique sequences using a nearest-neighbor algorithm that merged closely related sequences. V, D and J gene segments were assigned by aligning CDR3 sequences to IMGT reference sequences. For a sequence to be retained, a match of at least six nucleotides was required to both a V gene segment and a J gene segment. A rearrangement counted as productive if the CDR3 had no stop codons and remained in frame with V and J, and every other rearrangement counted as non-productive. Following IMGT convention, CDR3 was defined as the stretch from the second conserved V-encoded cysteine up to the conserved J-encoded phenylalanine. Sequences without an unambiguous match to a single V gene segment were excluded from the earlier analysis of 450 to 650 of the donors. In an earlier analysis of approximately 610 of the donors, V segments were called functional above 56.7% productive rearrangements and were called segregating when the between-donor standard deviation exceeded 5%. To diagnose cytomegalovirus status from the catalog of TCR beta chain sequences, a statistical classification framework was built. In a later analysis, TCR nucleotide sequences were compared against IMGT/GENE-DB human TR gene sequences so that V and J genes could be assigned. In a later analysis, CDR3 sequences and most-parsimonious VDJ recombination scenarios were assigned using the TCRdist pipeline. In a later analysis, each TCR beta chain was defined by its CDR3 amino acid sequence together with its V-gene family, and reads without a unique V-gene family were excluded. To address suspected cross-contamination and a sequencing artifact, a later analysis removed 592 highly shared, low-generation-probability nucleotide sequences. In a later analysis, a clonal expansion index for each public chain was calculated from normalized within-repertoire ranks of inferred template counts. Generation probabilities in a later analysis came from a VDJ recombination model fitted to out-of-frame rearrangements, and those results were checked against IGoR. In a later analysis, hypergeometric tests were used to score TCR-TCR, TCR-HLA and TCR-CMV co-occurrence, with a repertoire-size bias correction applied to TCR pairs. A later analysis estimated false discovery rates by permuting HLA or CMV assignments 20 times. In a later analysis, co-occurring TCRs were grouped using DBSCAN, and TCRdist sequence similarity was added for clustering within HLA-allele-positive subsets. Co-occurrence clustering excluded repertoires with fewer than 30,000 or more than 120,000 public chains, plus five with anomalous nucleotide sharing. Drawn from immuneACCESS, this table holds only the in-frame rearrangements with V and J called that TCRdb kept. Clones are partly lost; checked studies trace under half to an unresolved V gene and leave the rest unexplained. The D gene and trimming were derived from the DNA, and the V and J assignments and clone size from that table. The sample yields 88,000 or so clones; roughly 65% were counted once. 4% to 5.5% of the sample rests with the top ten.

The germline V gene provides CDR1 SGHVS and CDR2 FNYEAQ. V sheds 3 bases and J sheds 2 bases, leaving 14 bases between their ends. The CDR3 goes from the cysteine to the phenylalanine over 15 residues. Just the 45-base CDR3 DNA is kept, in frame starting at base 1. Material: PBMCs. The V gene is TRBV7-6 and the J gene is TRBJ2-7; the D gene is perhaps TRBD1, from 5 matching bases. The TCR comes from a male donor in good health and CMV-seropositive. The DNA sequence is given as TGTGCCAGCAGCTTGGGGCACACTGGGGCCTACGAGCAGTACTTC. This translates into CASSLGHTGAYEQYF.